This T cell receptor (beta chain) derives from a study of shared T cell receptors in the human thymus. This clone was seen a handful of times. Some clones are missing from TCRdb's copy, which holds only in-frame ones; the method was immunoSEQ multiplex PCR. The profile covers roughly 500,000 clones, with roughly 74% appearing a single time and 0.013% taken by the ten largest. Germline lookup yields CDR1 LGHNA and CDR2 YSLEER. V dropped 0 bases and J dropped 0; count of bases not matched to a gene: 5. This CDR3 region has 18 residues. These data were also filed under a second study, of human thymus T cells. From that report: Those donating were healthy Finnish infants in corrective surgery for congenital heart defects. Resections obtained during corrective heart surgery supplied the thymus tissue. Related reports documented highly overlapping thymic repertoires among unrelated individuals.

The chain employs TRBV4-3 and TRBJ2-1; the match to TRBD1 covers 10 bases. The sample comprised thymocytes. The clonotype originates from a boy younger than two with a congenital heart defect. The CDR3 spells CASSQDGTGVSSYNEQFF. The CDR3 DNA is TGCGCCAGCAGCCAAGATGGGACAGGGGTGAGCTCCTACAATGAGCAGTTCTTC.